This T cell receptor beta chain was identified during a study of CD8 T cells in ankylosing spondylitis. The CDR3 is made up of 15 amino acids. V was pared by 4 bases and J by 0 bases, with 10 bases between. This clonotype was seen once. TCRdb processed the 5' RACE reads anew with MiXCR; each CDR3 protein has one entry. The table has about 39,000 distinct CDR3 sequences, over 9% seen once; the top ten hold more than 15%. Sample: blood, either unsorted or a sorted T cell fraction (not recorded which). This chain uses TRBV12-3 or TRBV12-4 with TRBJ1-3; D unclear. The clonotype comes from a male donor with ankylosing spondylitis or in good health (not recorded which). This CDR3 reads CASSSPGSSGNTIYF. The DNA for the CDR3 is TGTGCCAGCAGTTCCCCCGGGAGCTCTGGAAACACCATATATTTT.